The present TCR beta chain was sequenced within a study of T cells in Graves' hyperthyroidism and ophthalmopathy. The CDR3 loop spans 16 amino acids. Trimming took 6 bases from V and 0 from J; bases not matched to a gene: 7. CDR1 is SNHLY, CDR2 FYNNEI, per germline. This clonotype occurred many times. Researchers took RNA transcripts and amplified the TCR beta CDR3 regions from them. TCR CDR3 underwent first-round RT-PCR with the HTBI primer set. TCRdb re-analysed the multiplex PCR reads in MiXCR, keeping a single row per CDR3 protein. The sample records some 500,000 distinct CDR3 sequences, under 15% being singletons.

Sequenced sample: blood. The source of this sequence is a woman younger than 30 with Graves' hyperthyroidism. The chain joins TRBV2 to TRBJ2-2, with 7 bases matching TRBD1. The CDR3 region has the DNA TGTGCCAGCAGGCTCAAAGGGGGCTCGAACACCGGGGAGCTGTTTTTT. Its translation is CASRLKGGSNTGELFF.